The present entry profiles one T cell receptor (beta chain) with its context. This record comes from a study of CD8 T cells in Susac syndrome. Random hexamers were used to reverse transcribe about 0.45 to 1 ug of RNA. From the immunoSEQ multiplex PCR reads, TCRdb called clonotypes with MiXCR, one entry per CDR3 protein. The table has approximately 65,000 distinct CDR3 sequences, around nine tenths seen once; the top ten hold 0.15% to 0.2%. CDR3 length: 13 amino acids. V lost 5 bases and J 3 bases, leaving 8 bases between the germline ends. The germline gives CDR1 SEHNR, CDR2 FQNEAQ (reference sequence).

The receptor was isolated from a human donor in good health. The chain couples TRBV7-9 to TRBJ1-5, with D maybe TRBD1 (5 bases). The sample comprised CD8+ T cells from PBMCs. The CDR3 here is CASSDGANQPQHF. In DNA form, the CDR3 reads TGTGCCAGCAGCGACGGGGCCAATCAGCCCCAGCATTTT.